A selection of T cell receptor beta chains follows, all from one sample in a study of cytomegalovirus exposure and HLA in healthy donors. Data came from immunoSEQ multiplex PCR; TCRdb stores just in-frame clones and leaves some out. The sample contains 180,000 or so clones, around nine tenths of which appear only once. Sequencing used PBMCs. Receptors originate from a woman in her thirties in good health and CMV-seronegative. Each CDR3 is given without its conserved first and last residue. D genes are given only for firm matches.

V gene	D gene	CDR3 protein
TRBV5-1	-	ASSLARESYEQY
TRBV15	-	AIATGTLEEKLF
TRBV4-2	TRBD1	ASSQGDRDRWTEAF
TRBV12-5	TRBD1	ASGLANRGDYGYT
TRBV27	-	ASSLSGGAYGYT
TRBV6-1	-	ASSESVLINEKLF
TRBV2	TRBD2	ASSVMVFGRGGYEQY
TRBV4-2	TRBD1	ASSHRPKTGDLNQPQH
TRBV29-1	-	SVPGIPLRTEAF
TRBV6-6	-	ASSYGGTEVGYT
TRBV18	-	ASSQSGTWNNQPQH
TRBV30	TRBD1	ACQGGSNQPQH
TRBV7-8	-	ASSDRPAARNSPLH
TRBV5-1	TRBD2	ASSLGGTSFNEQF
TRBV19	-	ASSMLANYGYT
TRBV27	-	ASSGYTGELF
TRBV13	TRBD2	ASSPPGGGADNEQF
TRBV15	-	ATSRNFGVGEQF